This TCR beta chain is from a study of T-cell reconstitution after alpha-beta-depleted transplantation in children. The CDR3 is 18 amino acids. Germline trimming cut 9 bases from V and 8 bases from J; bases unmatched to any gene: 25. CDR1 and CDR2 (germline): ENHRY, SYGVKD. Using unique molecular identifiers, the investigators prepared the TCRbeta library. TCRdb reprocessed the PCR reads via MiXCR and lists one record per CDR3 protein. The sample yields 200,000 to 250,000 distinct CDR3 sequences, more than 10% seen once. This clonotype has at least ten counts. The receptor comes from a human donor who donated a stem cell graft to a child with acute lymphoblastic leukemia. The V gene is TRBV10-3, the J gene TRBJ1-2; 9 positions agree with TRBD1. Here the sequenced sample was PBMCs from the stem cell graft donor, taken from the stem cell graft. Here the CDR3 DNA reads TGTGCCATTGGAACTGCAACGACCGGACAGGGGTTGGGAAGAGGCTACACCTTC. It translates to CAIGTATTGQGLGRGYTF.